The subject of this entry is one T cell receptor (beta chain). Its antigen is still unknown. The sample holds no much larger clone one base away, and base qualities are not on file. The sample comes from a study of metastatic and nonmetastatic thyroid tumors (dated by TCRdb to about 2020). At the level of the whole study: Repertoires were compared across peripheral blood and tumor or nodule tissue samples from malignant and benign thyroid patients.

Paper-wide results and their limitations: TCR beta diversity was reported as significantly higher in malignant tumors than in benign nodules, in both blood and tumor samples.

The library relied on PCR. Sequencing relied on an Illumina HiSeq 4000. The TCR beta-chain CDR3 region of each patient was profiled by high-throughput sequencing. The paper's data handling went like this. The researchers built a classifier to tell apart papillary thyroid cancer patients with distant metastasis, based on CDR3 differences among clinicopathological groups. To measure repertoire diversity the researchers used the Shannon index, while the Morisita-Horn index served to gauge how similar the tumor and blood repertoires were. The raw public reads went through TCRdb reprocessing: fastp at Q25, MiXCR clone calling, in-frame beta chains kept. TCRdb assigned the V and J calls; the authors' analysis was not used. The sample has about 26,000 clones on record, about a quarter of them singletons. Approximately 6% of the sample rests with the top ten. CDR1 and CDR2 (SGHAT, FQDESV) derive from the germline V gene (reference sequence). Reading from cysteine to phenylalanine, the CDR3 counts 17 amino acids. CDR3 DNA is the only sequence kept; it has 51 bases, read in frame from the first base. The junction shows trimming of 5 bases on V and 1 base on J, plus 20 bases between the germline ends.

Before undergoing thyroid surgery, none of the patients had been given any kind of treatment. Using T-cell receptor beta sequencing, the study looked back at clinical samples from patients collected from the early 2010s to the late 2010s. The sequenced material came from blood. This receptor was taken from a female donor with papillary thyroid cancer or a benign thyroid nodule (not recorded which). Some clones in this sample may be carry-over from other donors' samples. The chain uses TRBV11-1 and TRBJ1-1; confidence is insufficient to name the D gene. The sequence in DNA is TGTGCCAGCAGCCCGTTTGTTGAGGGAGGTGGGAACACTGAAGCTTTCTTT. It encodes CASSPFVEGGGNTEAFF. Beyond the CDR3, the reference TRBV11-1 and TRBJ1-1 genes provide the residues; the full variable domain reads: EAEVAQSPRYKITEKSQAVAFWCDPISGHATLYWYRQILGQGPELLVQFQDESVVDDSQLPKDRFSAERLKGVDSTLKIQPAELGDSAMYLCASSPFVEGGGNTEAFFGQGTRLTVV.